These 6 T cell receptor beta chains share one sample of origin, sequenced in a study of T cell repertoires in cytomegalovirus infection. TCRdb used MiXCR to reprocess the reads, holding one entry per CDR3 protein. The data show about 320,000 distinct CDR3 sequences, 8% to 10% seen once. Source material: PBMCs. The receptors stem from a human donor in good health (CMV status not recorded). Some clones in this sample may be carry-over from other donors' samples.

This clonotype was recorded many times. This sequence joins TRBV7-6 and TRBJ2-7; D could derive from TRBD1 or TRBD2 (5 bases each). The CDR3 consists of 15 residues. Trimming took off 2 bases at V and 6 bases at J, with 17 bases between the two ends. CDR1 SGHVS and CDR2 FNYEAQ come from the germline V gene. CDR3 sequence (DNA): TGTGCCAGCAGCTTAACCGACAGAGAGGGGCTCGAGCAGTACTTC. This encodes CASSLTDREGLEQYF. The whole variable domain, remainder taken from reference TRBV7-6 and TRBJ2-7, is GAGVSQSPRYKVTKRGQDVALRCDPISGHVSLYWYRQALGQGPEFLTYFNYEAQQDKSGLPNDRFSAERPEGSISTLTIQRTEQRDSAMYRCASSLTDREGLEQYFGPGTRLTVT.

The chain recombines TRBV25-1 with TRBJ2-3, with TRBD2 matching 16 bases. The CDR3 is 18 residues long. The germline CDR1 and CDR2 sequences are MGHDK and SYGVNS. J lost 3 bases, V lost 8 bases, and 11 bases had no gene match. In nucleotides, the CDR3 is TGTGCCAGCGCAAGGGGACTAGCGGGAGGGCCAAGGACAGATACGCAGTATTTT. As protein: CASARGLAGGPRTDTQYF.

The chain recombines TRBV28 with TRBJ2-5; 7 bases line up with TRBD1. This CDR3 spans 13 amino acids. Per germline, CDR1 MDHEN and CDR2 SYDVKM. The J segment lost 4 bases and the V segment lost 7 bases, leaving 6 bases of the junction unmatched. The CDR3 is CASKQGQRETQYF. In DNA form, the CDR3 reads TGTGCCAGCAAGCAGGGACAGCGAGAGACCCAGTACTTC.

A few counts support this clonotype. The chain carries TRBV20-1 and TRBJ1-3; D may be TRBD1 (5 bases). Per the germline V gene, CDR1 is DFQATT and CDR2 is SNEGSKA (reference sequence). The V gene lost 3 bases and the J gene lost 0 bases, with 9 bases spanning the gap. The CDR3 is 14 amino acids. The chain's CDR3 is CSARDTDSGNTIYF. The CDR3 DNA follows: TGCAGTGCTAGGGACACCGACTCTGGAAACACCATATATTTT.

This rearrangement joins TRBV19 to TRBJ2-2; 9 bases match TRBD1. The V segment lost 3 bases and the J segment 0 bases; nucleotides outside the gene matches: 5. Germline loops: CDR1 LNHDA, CDR2 SQIVND (reference sequence). This CDR3 is 17 amino acids long. CDR3 DNA: TGTGCCAGTAGTATGAGGGGACAGGGCGCGAACACCGGGGAGCTGTTTTTT. Encoded protein: CASSMRGQGANTGELFF.

The chain couples TRBV18 to TRBJ2-2; perhaps TRBD1 as D (6 bases). Trimming left V 2 bases short and J 1 base short, with 11 bases between. The CDR3 loop spans 16 amino acids. Per germline, CDR1 KGHSH and CDR2 LQKENI. CDR3 DNA sequence: TGTGCCAGCTCACCATCCGGGACATTGAACACCGGGGAGCTGTTTTTT. Translating it yields CASSPSGTLNTGELFF.